The 27 T cell receptor beta chains presented below share a single source sample, sequenced in a study of blood T cell repertoires in COVID-19. The assay was immunoSEQ multiplex PCR, and TCRdb's table has in-frame clones only and misses some. Found here are roughly 320,000 clones, roughly 86% of them singletons; the top ten hold over 1%. The sample taken for sequencing was peripheral blood. The receptor set was obtained from a man aged 65 to 79 with acute or convalescent COVID-19.

This rearrangement joins TRBV7-8 to TRBJ2-2, with TRBD2 matching over 12 bases. CDR1 and CDR2 (germline): SGHVS, FQNEAQ. The CDR3 contains 18 residues. Trimming cost V 7 bases and J 8 bases; bases outside gene matches: 17. CDR3 region: CASTSLGVRLAGVGELFF. The DNA of the CDR3 is TGTGCCAGCACTTCCCTGGGGGTGCGACTAGCGGGAGTAGGGGAGCTGTTTTTT.

This clone was detected only once. V usage is TRBV18 and J usage is TRBJ2-3; 7 positions agree with TRBD2. Losses at the gene ends were 6 bases for V and 5 bases for J; bases not matched to a gene: 11. This CDR3 contains 15 residues. Germline V gene lookup returns CDR1 KGHSH and CDR2 LQKENI. CDR3 DNA: TGTGCCAGCTCCCCAGGAGCAGCGGGAATAGATACGCAGTATTTT. This encodes CASSPGAAGIDTQYF.

The rearrangement uses TRBV18 and TRBJ2-1, with TRBD2 matching 8 bases. CDR3 length equals 16 residues. The V and J ends lost 3 bases and 6 bases, in that order; junction bases with no gene match: 10. CDR1 is KGHSH, CDR2 LQKENI, per germline. CDR3 sequence reads: CASSPPGTRSLNEQFF. For the CDR3, the DNA is TGTGCCAGCTCACCCCCCGGGACTAGGTCTCTCAATGAGCAGTTCTTC.

The chain is built from TRBV6-2 or TRBV6-3 and TRBJ2-7, with 7 bases fitting TRBD1. The CDR3 covers 13 residues. In germline, CDR1 is MNHEY, CDR2 SVGEGT. The junction had 4 bases not matched to a gene; V was cut back by 2 bases and J by 6 bases. Here the CDR3 DNA reads TGTGCCAGCAGTTACACGACAGGGACCGAGCAGTACTTC. This encodes CASSYTTGTEQYF.

This clone was recorded once. The chain carries TRBV6-2 or TRBV6-3 and TRBJ2-6; 7 positions agree with TRBD1. V dropped 5 bases and J dropped 4; count of bases not matched to a gene: 14. Germline V gives CDR1 MNHEY, CDR2 SVGEGT. The CDR3 sequence is 18 residues long. In nucleotides, the CDR3 is TGTGCCAGCAGTACCCAAATATATAGGGGGCCCGGGGCCAACGTCCTGACTTTC. Translating gives CASSTQIYRGPGANVLTF.

The chain uses TRBV14 and TRBJ1-6, with 8 bases fitting TRBD1. The CDR3 spans 15 residues. The V segment lost 3 bases and the J segment 8 bases; nucleotides outside the gene matches: 6. Looked up from germline, CDR1 is SGHDN and CDR2 is FVKESK. CDR3 nucleotide sequence: TGTGCCAGCAGCCAGCCCCAGGGGGCTGATTCACCCCTCCACTTT. It codes for CASSQPQGADSPLHF.

V gene TRBV2 combines with J gene TRBJ1-6; 10 positions agree with TRBD1. This CDR3 region has 15 residues. Trimming at V came to 4 bases and at J to 9 bases, leaving 6 bases not matched to a gene. Per germline, CDR1 SNHLY and CDR2 FYNNEI. The CDR3 region has the DNA TGTGCCAGCAGTGTCGGACAGGGGGGTAGTTCACCCCTCCACTTT. Amino acid sequence: CASSVGQGGSSPLHF.

As DNA, the CDR3 is TGTGCCAGCAGTGATCCTCTAGCGGGGGGCCTGAGAAACGAGCAGTACTTC. It codes for CASSDPLAGGLRNEQYF. V gene TRBV2 combines with J gene TRBJ2-7; 11 bases align to TRBD2. This CDR3 region has 17 residues. V dropped 3 bases and J dropped 5; count of bases not matched to a gene: 12. CDR1 is SNHLY and CDR2 is FYNNEI in the germline V gene.

The CDR3 here is CASSLGTASYNEQFF. The CDR3 DNA is TGTGCCAGCAGTCTCGGGACAGCCTCCTACAATGAGCAGTTCTTC. This chain uses TRBV6-5 with TRBJ2-1, with TRBD1 matching 7 bases. The germline gives CDR1 MNHEY, CDR2 SVGAGI. The junction had 4 bases not matched to a gene; V was cut back by 5 bases and J by 0 bases. The CDR3 covers 15 residues.

This sequence joins TRBV18 and TRBJ2-4, with 11 bases that match TRBD1. The CDR3 covers 14 residues. V gave up 4 bases and J gave up 8 bases; unmatched junction bases: 4. Germline V CDR1 and CDR2: KGHSH, LQKENI. The DNA for the CDR3 is TGTGCCAGCTCACAACGGACAGGGGGCCACATTCAGTACTTC. Amino acid sequence: CASSQRTGGHIQYF.

V and J are TRBV7-9 and TRBJ1-1; D remains ambiguous. Trimming cost V 4 bases and J 3 bases, with 9 bases left between them. Germline assignment: CDR1 SEHNR and CDR2 FQNEAQ (reference sequence). This CDR3 has 13 residues. The CDR3 nucleotides read TGTGCCAGCAGCTCTTACCGGGACACTGAAGCTTTCTTT. Translation: CASSSYRDTEAFF.

The rearrangement uses TRBV4-3 and TRBJ1-6, with unresolved D. With 0 bases removed from V and 9 bases from J, the gap between germline ends came to 6 bases. The CDR3 has 13 residues. CDR1 is LGHNA, CDR2 YSLEER, per germline. The CDR3: CASSQESGSPLHF. The CDR3 DNA reads TGCGCCAGCAGCCAAGAATCGGGTTCACCCCTCCACTTT.

The chain has TRBV12-3 or TRBV12-4 and TRBJ2-5, with D unclear. The V end was cut by 2 bases, the J end by 5 bases, with 9 bases between. This CDR3 has 13 amino acids. The CDR3 sequence: CASSLHEYETQYF. CDR3 coding DNA: TGTGCCAGCAGTTTACATGAGTATGAGACCCAGTACTTC.

The rearrangement links TRBV3-1 (or the pseudogene TRBV3-2) to TRBJ2-1; TRBD2 matches at 8 bases. The V and J ends lost 3 bases and 8 bases, in that order; junction bases with no gene match: 12. Per germline, CDR1 LGHDT and CDR2 YNNKEL (reference sequence). This CDR3 spans 16 amino acids. The CDR3 DNA sequence: TGTGCCAGCAGCCAGTATAAGAGGACTAGCTTGGATGAGCAGTTCTTC. Protein sequence: CASSQYKRTSLDEQFF.

This chain joins TRBV7-2 and TRBJ2-1, with D maybe TRBD1 (5 bases). This CDR3 spans 15 amino acids. Trimming left V 0 bases short and J 6 bases short, with 12 bases between. The germline CDR1 and CDR2 sequences are SGHTA and FQGNSA. Written as DNA, the CDR3 is TGTGCCAGCAGCTTAGCAGGGGTCTCCGGCAATGAGCAGTTCTTC. Its translation is CASSLAGVSGNEQFF.

The V gene is TRBV30, the J gene TRBJ1-5; D remains ambiguous. The CDR3 runs to 13 residues. Germline-derived CDR1 and CDR2 are GTSNPN and SVGIG (reference sequence). V lost 2 bases and J lost 0, with 5 bases in between. The DNA of the CDR3 is TGTGCCTGGAGTCAGGATAGCAATCAGCCCCAGCATTTT. This codes for CAWSQDSNQPQHF.

The genes are TRBV4-3 and TRBJ2-1; D not resolved. Trimming removed 0 bases from V and 10 bases from J, with 10 bases in between. Germline V gene data show CDR1 as LGHNA and CDR2 as YSLEER. The length of the CDR3 is 13 residues. CDR3 protein: CASSQDPSQEQFF. DNA of the CDR3: TGCGCCAGCAGCCAAGATCCGAGTCAAGAGCAGTTCTTC.

The chain recombines TRBV3-1 (or the pseudogene TRBV3-2) with TRBJ2-7; possible D gene TRBD2, 5 bases. Germline lookup yields CDR1 LGHDT and CDR2 YNNKEL (reference sequence). The V end was cut by 4 bases, the J end by 6 bases, with 16 bases between. This CDR3 region has 14 residues. CDR3 residues: CASSPGFLAGEQYF. CDR3 DNA: TGTGCCAGCAGCCCTGGGTTCCTTGCGGGCGAGCAGTACTTC.

The chain has TRBV19 and TRBJ2-7; perhaps TRBD2 as D (6 bases). The CDR3 sequence is 15 residues long. CDR1 is LNHDA and CDR2 is SQIVND in the germline V gene (reference sequence). V lost 5 bases, J lost 4 bases, and 18 bases lay in between. CDR3 amino acids: CASSSPGTPPYEQYF. For the CDR3, the DNA is TGTGCCAGTAGTTCACCCGGGACTCCCCCTTACGAGCAGTACTTC.

The chain recombines TRBV20-1 with TRBJ2-1; no firm D call. This CDR3 has 10 residues. Between the trimmed V and J ends, which lost 5 bases and 9 bases, there was a span of 8 bases. Germline V gene lookup returns CDR1 DFQATT and CDR2 SNEGSKA (reference sequence). This CDR3 is CSAQASEQFF. The CDR3 DNA sequence: TGCAGTGCTCAGGCGTCTGAGCAGTTCTTC.

This chain joins TRBV5-1 and TRBJ2-3; 8 bases align to TRBD2. The CDR3 runs 14 residues. From germline, CDR1 is SGHRS and CDR2 YFSETQ. J was trimmed by 0 bases and V by 8 bases; bases with no gene match: 5. In DNA form, the CDR3 reads TGCGCCAGTAGTACTAGCGGTAGCACAGATACGCAGTATTTT. Amino acids: CASSTSGSTDTQYF.

This chain joins TRBV28 and TRBJ2-6, with 8 bases identical to TRBD1. This CDR3 has 19 amino acids. Losses at the gene ends were 7 bases for V and 0 bases for J; bases not matched to a gene: 14. The germline V gene encodes CDR1 MDHEN and CDR2 SYDVKM. In nucleotides, the CDR3 is TGTGCCAGCACTTTCCCCTCAGGGGGCGCTGACTCTGGGGCCAACGTCCTGACTTTC. Translated: CASTFPSGGADSGANVLTF. Variable domain in full (rest from reference TRBV28 and TRBJ2-6): DVKVTQSSRYLVKRTGEKVFLECVQDMDHENMFWYRQDPGLGLRLIYFSYDVKMKEKGDIPEGYSVSREKKERFSLILESASTNQTSMYLCASTFPSGGADSGANVLTFGAGSRLTVL.

This chain connects TRBV19 to TRBJ1-1; the D is unclear. The ends were cut back, 5 bases at V and 0 bases at J, with 7 bases in the middle. Germline V lookup: CDR1 LNHDA, CDR2 SQIVND (reference sequence). This CDR3 is built from 13 residues. The chain's CDR3 is CASSFNVNTEAFF. CDR3 sequence (DNA): TGTGCCAGTAGTTTTAATGTGAACACTGAAGCTTTCTTT.

The V and J genes are TRBV5-1 and TRBJ2-5, with D possibly TRBD2 on 7 matching bases. Germline loops: CDR1 SGHRS, CDR2 YFSETQ. V was clipped by 4 bases and J by 5 bases, with 21 bases between them. CDR3 size: 16 residues. The CDR3 DNA follows: TGCGCCAGCAGCGGGGGAACAGGGAGGGAGAGGGAGACCCAGTACTTC. Protein product: CASSGGTGRERETQYF.

The V gene is TRBV3-1 (or the pseudogene TRBV3-2), the J gene TRBJ1-1, with 10 positions matching TRBD1. The CDR3 runs to 16 residues. Germline CDR1 LGHDT, CDR2 YNNKEL (reference sequence). Trimming took 0 bases from V and 7 from J; bases not matched to a gene: 8. CDR3 in amino acids: CASSQDVLGQGGEAFF. As DNA, the CDR3 is TGTGCCAGCAGCCAAGATGTCCTTGGACAGGGGGGTGAAGCTTTCTTT.

The chain is built from TRBV18 and TRBJ2-3, with a tentative D call TRBD1 (5 bases). The CDR3 spans 17 residues. The V end lost 3 bases, the J end lost 3 bases, and 19 bases lay between the germline ends. Per germline, CDR1 KGHSH and CDR2 LQKENI. The chain's CDR3 is CASSPNAGNPGTDTQYF. The CDR3 nucleotides read TGTGCCAGCTCACCGAATGCAGGGAATCCAGGTACAGATACGCAGTATTTT.

The V call is TRBV5-1, the J call TRBJ1-6, with D possibly being TRBD1 (5 bases). The CDR3 contains 15 residues. V lost 4 bases to trimming and J lost 5 bases, with 13 bases between them. Per germline, CDR1 SGHRS and CDR2 YFSETQ. This CDR3 is CASSPRGRDNSPLHF. The CDR3 DNA reads as TGCGCCAGCAGCCCGCGGGGACGGGATAATTCACCCCTCCACTTT. Full variable domain (remainder filled in from reference TRBV5-1 and TRBJ1-6): KAGVTQTPRYLIKTRGQQVTLSCSPISGHRSVSWYQQTPGQGLQFLFEYFSETQRNKGNFPGRFSGRQFSNSRSEMNVSTLELGDSALYLCASSPRGRDNSPLHFGNGTRLTVT.